This passage covers 9 T cell receptor beta chains from one sample sequenced in a study of cytomegalovirus exposure and HLA in healthy donors. Primers for the PCR totalled 60 Vbeta and 13 Jbeta. Assay: immunoSEQ multiplex PCR; the TCRdb copy retains only in-frame clones and omits some. The sample comprises about 120,000 clones, roughly 78% of which are singletons, and approximately 3.8% rests with the top ten. Sequenced material: PBMCs. Receptors were obtained from a man aged 25 to 45 in good health and CMV-seronegative.

This clone showed up just a few times. This chain joins TRBV11-2 and TRBJ1-2, with 12 positions matching TRBD1. The trim removed 4 bases at V and 4 bases at J, leaving 10 bases unmatched. CDR3 length: 17 residues. The germline gives CDR1 SGHAT, CDR2 FQNNGV. The CDR3 DNA is TGTGCCAGCAGCTACCAATTAACGGGACAGGGGGCCTATGGCTACACCTTC. This sequence encodes CASSYQLTGQGAYGYTF. Full variable domain (remainder filled in from reference TRBV11-2 and TRBJ1-2): EAGVAQSPRYKIIEKRQSVAFWCNPISGHATLYWYQQILGQGPKLLIQFQNNGVVDDSQLPKDRFSAERLKGVDSTLKIQPAKLEDSAVYLCASSYQLTGQGAYGYTFGSGTRLTVV.

This clone was found a few times. The V call is TRBV15, the J call TRBJ1-6, with D possibly TRBD1 on 6 matching bases. Trimming stripped 1 base from V and 1 base from J, with 17 bases between. Germline V lookup: CDR1 LNHNV, CDR2 YYDKDF (reference sequence). CDR3 length equals 19 residues. The CDR3 sequence is CATSRARGSVKSYNSPLHF. As DNA, the CDR3 is TGTGCCACCAGCAGAGCCAGGGGTTCGGTTAAGTCCTATAATTCACCCCTCCACTTT.

The chain links TRBV30 to TRBJ1-2, with 8 nucleotides matching TRBD1. CDR3 length: 13 amino acids. The junction had 4 bases not matched to a gene; V was cut back by 3 bases and J by 4 bases. Germline V gene data show CDR1 as GTSNPN and CDR2 as SVGIG (reference sequence). CDR3 sequence reads: CAWSGTGRYGYTF. The CDR3 region has the DNA TGTGCCTGGAGCGGGACAGGCCGCTATGGCTACACCTTC.

In the case of this clone: Compared with germline, one end of the junction differs, possibly owing to a read error. V gene TRBV7-9 combines with J gene TRBJ1-6, with 10 bases lining up with TRBD1. Per the germline V gene, CDR1 is SEHNR and CDR2 is FQNEAQ (reference sequence). This CDR3 spans 17 amino acids. The CDR3 reads CSSSPGQGEGYNSPLHF. CDR3 in DNA: TGTTCCAGCAGCCCCGGACAGGGGGAAGGCTATAATTCACCCCTCCACTTT.

The rearrangement links TRBV4-1 to TRBJ2-1, with D perhaps TRBD2 (5 bases). The CDR3 totals 14 residues. V was trimmed by 4 bases and J by 5 bases, leaving 12 bases between them. Germline CDR1 reads MGHRA; CDR2 reads YSYEKL. Written as DNA, the CDR3 is TGCGCCAGCAGCCTCGGACTGCGTAACAATGAGCAGTTCTTC. Its translation: CASSLGLRNNEQFF.

This clone was seen a handful of times. The J gene is TRBJ1-4, the V gene TRBV4-3; 9 bases agree with TRBD1. This CDR3 is 15 amino acids long. The germline CDR1 and CDR2 sequences are LGHNA and YSLEER. J gave up 2 bases and V 5 bases, and 3 bases lay outside the gene matches. CDR3 sequence: CASSDGQGTNEKLFF. As DNA, the CDR3 is TGCGCCAGCAGCGATGGACAGGGGACTAATGAAAAACTGTTTTTT.

This chain links TRBV6-5 with TRBJ2-2; D may be TRBD1 (5 bases). V was shortened by 6 bases and J by 4 bases, with 15 bases between the two germline ends. The CDR3 covers 15 residues. Germline CDR1 and CDR2: MNHEY and SVGAGI. The CDR3 DNA sequence: TGTGCCAGCAGCTTTTCCAGGGTCGGCACCGGGGAGCTGTTTTTT. It yields the protein CASSFSRVGTGELFF.

The rearrangement links TRBV28 to TRBJ1-2; perhaps TRBD1 as D (6 bases). Trimming cost V 6 bases and J 7 bases, with 21 bases left between them. The CDR3 runs 15 residues. The V gene's germline CDR1 is MDHEN and CDR2 SYDVKM. The CDR3, as DNA: TGTGCCAGCAGCCCCCTCGGGACAATGGGCTCTGGCTACACCTTC. Its translation is CASSPLGTMGSGYTF.

The rearrangement uses TRBV7-2 and TRBJ2-3; D perhaps matches TRBD2 (5 bases). The V and J ends lost 5 bases and 6 bases respectively, with 12 bases between them. The V gene's germline CDR1 is SGHTA and CDR2 FQGNSA. This CDR3 is built from 13 residues. The CDR3 DNA reads TGTGCCAGCAGCCTCGCGAGGGTCGATACGCAGTATTTT. Amino acid sequence: CASSLARVDTQYF.